A single sample is the source of the 19 T cell receptor beta chains below, sequenced in a study of identical twins. TCRdb fed the 5' RACE reads into MiXCR, producing one record per CDR3 protein. Of about 530,000 distinct CDR3 sequences listed, about 15% are singletons. This same sample was also taken into another study, of yellow fever vaccine responses in identical twins.

Material for sequencing was CD4+ T cells sorted from blood. The receptors were gathered from a woman aged 18-35 years in good health.

V usage is TRBV6-5 and J usage is TRBJ2-7; D might be TRBD1 or TRBD2, each matching 5 bases. Germline CDR1 MNHEY, CDR2 SVGAGI. The CDR3 is 14 residues long. The V end was cut by 2 bases, the J end by 1 base, with 9 bases between. The CDR3 coding sequence is TGTGCCAGCAGTTACGGGGGATGGTCCTACGAGCAGTACTTC. This gives the protein CASSYGGWSYEQYF.

This clonotype was seen many times. V usage is TRBV3-1 and J usage is TRBJ1-2; D is perhaps TRBD1 (5 bases). CDR3 length: 13 amino acids. V dropped 0 bases and J dropped 8 bases, with 10 bases sitting between them. Looked up from germline, CDR1 is LGHDT and CDR2 is YNNKEL (reference sequence). CDR3 sequence: CASSQDGGEGYTF. CDR3 nucleotides: TGTGCCAGCAGCCAAGACGGAGGGGAAGGCTACACCTTC.

The V call is TRBV4-1, the J call TRBJ2-7; 11 nucleotides match TRBD2. Germline assignment: CDR1 MGHRA and CDR2 YSYEKL. This CDR3 has 17 residues. The V and J ends lost 3 bases and 2 bases, in that order; junction bases with no gene match: 9. The CDR3 nucleotides are TGCGCCAGCAGCCAGAAGGTGATAGCGGGAGGGCCCTACGAGCAGTACTTC. It encodes CASSQKVIAGGPYEQYF.

The rearrangement links TRBV7-9 to TRBJ1-2; D is possibly TRBD1 (5 bases). The V gene's germline CDR1 is SEHNR and CDR2 FQNEAQ (reference sequence). The CDR3 contains 16 residues. The V end was cut by 5 bases, the J end by 7 bases, with 23 bases between. CDR3 sequence reads: CASSPGASFRESGYTF. The CDR3 nucleotides read TGTGCCAGCAGCCCGGGAGCCAGCTTCAGGGAATCTGGCTACACCTTC.

This clonotype was detected a few times. The chain recombines TRBV6-5 with TRBJ1-2; possible D gene TRBD1, 6 bases. This CDR3 is built from 14 residues. The V and J ends lost 2 bases and 4 bases respectively, with 11 bases between them. Germline values: CDR1 MNHEY, CDR2 SVGAGI. CDR3 coding DNA: TGTGCCAGCAGTTACGAGGGACACAGCTATGGCTACACCTTC. Its protein product is CASSYEGHSYGYTF.

This clonotype has at least ten counts. The gene calls are TRBV5-1 and TRBJ1-1, with TRBD1 matching over 9 bases. Trimming took 4 bases from V and 11 from J; bases not matched to a gene: 6. The germline V gene has CDR1 SGHRS and CDR2 YFSETQ. The CDR3 has 12 amino acids. CDR3 in amino acids: CASSPGDRVAFF. CDR3 nucleotides: TGCGCCAGCAGCCCCGGGGACAGGGTGGCTTTCTTT. The variable domain in full, completed from reference TRBV5-1 and TRBJ1-1, reads KAGVTQTPRYLIKTRGQQVTLSCSPISGHRSVSWYQQTPGQGLQFLFEYFSETQRNKGNFPGRFSGRQFSNSRSEMNVSTLELGDSALYLCASSPGDRVAFFGQGTRLTVV.

This clonotype has a handful of counts. This chain joins TRBV29-1 and TRBJ2-7; the D gene is possibly TRBD2 (6 bases). V was clipped by 7 bases and J by 3 bases, with 16 bases between them. CDR1 and CDR2 (germline): SQVTM, ANQGSEA. CDR3 size: 13 residues. CDR3 in DNA: TGCAGCGCAGTAGCGGCCGTAAACTACGAGCAGTACTTC. Protein sequence: CSAVAAVNYEQYF.

The chain recombines TRBV15 with TRBJ1-1, with 9 bases aligning to TRBD1. The CDR3 length is 13 residues. Germline V gene sequence: CDR1 LNHNV, CDR2 YYDKDF (reference sequence). J lost 13 bases, V lost 4 bases, and 10 bases had no gene match. The CDR3 loop is CATSKNRGRKGFF. CDR3 nucleotides: TGTGCCACCAGCAAGAACAGGGGGCGGAAAGGTTTCTTT.

The rearrangement joins TRBV28 to TRBJ2-1, with TRBD2 matching over 10 bases. The germline gives CDR1 MDHEN, CDR2 SYDVKM. V lost 5 bases, J lost 1 base, and 8 bases stayed unmatched. The CDR3 has 17 amino acids. CDR3 residues: CASSPSSGRDSYNEQFF. CDR3 bases: TGTGCCAGCAGTCCGTCGAGCGGGAGGGATTCCTACAATGAGCAGTTCTTC.

The chain couples TRBV10-3 to TRBJ1-1, with 8 bases identical to TRBD1. Trimming took 6 bases from V and 5 from J; bases not matched to a gene: 14. Germline V gives CDR1 ENHRY, CDR2 SYGVKD. The CDR3 sequence is 16 residues long. The CDR3 loop is CAISAGTGLLGTEAFF. DNA of the CDR3: TGTGCCATCAGCGCCGGGACAGGACTTTTAGGGACTGAAGCTTTCTTT.

V and J are TRBV2 and TRBJ2-7; D may correspond to TRBD1 or TRBD2 (5 bases each). The CDR3 runs to 14 residues. Germline V lookup: CDR1 SNHLY, CDR2 FYNNEI. V lost 8 bases and J 3 bases, leaving 17 bases between the germline ends. Here the CDR3 DNA reads TGTGCCAGCGCCAGGGACGGGAACTACTACGAGCAGTACTTC. This translates into CASARDGNYYEQYF.

This clonotype was seen a handful of times. The chain uses TRBV10-2 and TRBJ2-5; TRBD1 matches 9 bases. There are 14 residues in the CDR3. Losses at the gene ends were 7 bases for V and 4 bases for J; bases not matched to a gene: 7. Germline V gene lookup returns CDR1 WSHSY and CDR2 SAAADI. CDR3 nucleotide sequence: TGCGCCAGCAACGCCGGGACAGGGAGAGAGACCCAGTACTTC. This encodes CASNAGTGRETQYF.

The chain has TRBV19 and TRBJ2-5; 11 bases fit TRBD2. The CDR3 consists of 17 residues. With V trimmed by 4 bases and J by 0 bases, 7 bases remained unmatched. Germline V gene lookup returns CDR1 LNHDA and CDR2 SQIVND (reference sequence). The CDR3 coding sequence is TGTGCCAGTAGTACCGCGGGACTAGCGGCGTACCAAGAGACCCAGTACTTC. The encoded protein is CASSTAGLAAYQETQYF. Supplemented by reference TRBV19 and TRBJ2-5, the full variable domain reads DGGITQSPKYLFRKEGQNVTLSCEQNLNHDAMYWYRQDPGQGLRLIYYSQIVNDFQKGDIAEGYSVSREKKESFPLTVTSAQKNPTAFYLCASSTAGLAAYQETQYFGPGTRLLVL.

The rearrangement joins TRBV11-2 to TRBJ2-1; TRBD2 matches at 14 bases. The CDR3 length is 14 residues. V shed 3 bases and J 12 bases; nucleotides not matched to a gene: 4. Per germline, CDR1 SGHAT and CDR2 FQNNGV. This chain's CDR3 is CASSFGTSGSGQFF. The CDR3 DNA follows: TGTGCCAGCAGCTTCGGGACTAGCGGGAGCGGGCAGTTCTTC.

The genes are TRBV12-3 or TRBV12-4 and TRBJ1-2; the D gene is possibly TRBD1 (5 bases). The CDR3 spans 13 residues. V shed 3 bases and J shed 5 bases, with 10 bases lying between them. The CDR3 sequence: CASSFREGYGYTF. The DNA for the CDR3 is TGTGCCAGCAGTTTCAGGGAGGGTTATGGCTACACCTTC.

This clonotype was found a few times. This chain connects TRBV9 to TRBJ2-3; 8 bases line up with TRBD2. The V gene's germline CDR1 is SGDLS and CDR2 YYNGEE. V shed 0 bases and J 2 bases; nucleotides not matched to a gene: 5. The CDR3 totals 16 residues. The CDR3 sequence is CASSVGVAGFTDTQYF. CDR3 nucleotides: TGTGCCAGCAGCGTAGGTGTAGCGGGGTTCACAGATACGCAGTATTTT. The whole variable domain, remainder taken from reference TRBV9 and TRBJ2-3, is DSGVTQTPKHLITATGQRVTLRCSPRSGDLSVYWYQQSLDQGLQFLIQYYNGEERAKGNILERFSAQQFPDLHSELNLSSLELGDSALYFCASSVGVAGFTDTQYFGPGTRLTVL.

Points on this clonotype: At one boundary the junction diverges from the germline segment, which might be a read error. The chain employs TRBV20-1 and TRBJ2-1; 8 nucleotides match TRBD2. The CDR3 totals 18 residues. Germline values: CDR1 DFQATT, CDR2 SNEGSKA (reference sequence). CDR3 in DNA: TGCTGTGCTAGAGATCTGGATAGCGGGATCAGGCGGTACAATGAGCAGTTCTTC. Translation: CCARDLDSGIRRYNEQFF.

The rearrangement joins TRBV5-5 to TRBJ2-5; 8 bases fit TRBD2. The germline CDR1 and CDR2 sequences are SGHKS and YYEKEE (reference sequence). The CDR3 sequence is 16 residues long. The junction had 11 bases not matched to a gene; V was cut back by 6 bases and J by 1 base. In DNA, the CDR3 is TGTGCCAGCAACCTTGCTGCGGGGGGAGGCCAAGAGACCCAGTACTTC. Translated, it gives CASNLAAGGGQETQYF.

V gene TRBV12-3 or TRBV12-4 combines with J gene TRBJ1-5; maybe TRBD1 (6 bases). This CDR3 is built from 13 residues. The V end lost 8 bases, the J end lost 5 bases, and 13 bases lay between the germline ends. The CDR3 protein is CASARGSHQPQHF. The DNA for the CDR3 is TGTGCCAGCGCCAGGGGATCCCATCAGCCCCAGCATTTT.